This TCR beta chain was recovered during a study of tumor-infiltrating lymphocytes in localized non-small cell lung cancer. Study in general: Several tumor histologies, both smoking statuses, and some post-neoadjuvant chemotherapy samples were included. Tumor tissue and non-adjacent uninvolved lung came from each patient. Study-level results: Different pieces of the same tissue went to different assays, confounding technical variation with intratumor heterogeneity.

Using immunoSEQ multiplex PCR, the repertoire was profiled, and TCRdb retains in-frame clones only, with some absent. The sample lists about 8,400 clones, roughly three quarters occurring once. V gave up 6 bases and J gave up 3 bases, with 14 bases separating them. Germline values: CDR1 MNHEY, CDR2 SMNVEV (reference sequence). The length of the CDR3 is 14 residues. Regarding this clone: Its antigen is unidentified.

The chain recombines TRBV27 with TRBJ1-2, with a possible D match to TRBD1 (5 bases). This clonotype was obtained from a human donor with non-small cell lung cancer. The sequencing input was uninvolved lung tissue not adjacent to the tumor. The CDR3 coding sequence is TGTGCCAGCAGAGGGGACCGAGACTACTATGGCTACACCTTC. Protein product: CASRGDRDYYGYTF.